This TCR beta chain was recovered during a study of T cells in Graves' hyperthyroidism and ophthalmopathy. There are many counts of this clonotype. This CDR3 comprises 15 residues. Unmatched junction bases numbered 8, after V lost 5 bases and J lost 4 bases. Germline CDR1 MNHNY, CDR2 SVGAGI (reference sequence). RNA transcripts gave rise to amplified TCR beta CDR3 regions. The primer set for the first-round RT-PCR of the TCR CDR3 was HTBI. Each CDR3 protein is one row after TCRdb ran MiXCR on the multiplex PCR reads. The sample includes 300,000 to 450,000 distinct CDR3 sequences, roughly 18% seen only once; the top ten take roughly a sixth.

Input material: blood. This sequence originates from a woman in her thirties or forties with Graves' ophthalmopathy. V usage is TRBV6-6 and J usage is TRBJ1-2, with 9 bases aligning to TRBD1. CDR3: CASSPRQGGVYGYTF. In nucleotides, the CDR3 is TGTGCCAGCAGTCCCCGACAGGGGGGCGTCTATGGCTACACCTTC.